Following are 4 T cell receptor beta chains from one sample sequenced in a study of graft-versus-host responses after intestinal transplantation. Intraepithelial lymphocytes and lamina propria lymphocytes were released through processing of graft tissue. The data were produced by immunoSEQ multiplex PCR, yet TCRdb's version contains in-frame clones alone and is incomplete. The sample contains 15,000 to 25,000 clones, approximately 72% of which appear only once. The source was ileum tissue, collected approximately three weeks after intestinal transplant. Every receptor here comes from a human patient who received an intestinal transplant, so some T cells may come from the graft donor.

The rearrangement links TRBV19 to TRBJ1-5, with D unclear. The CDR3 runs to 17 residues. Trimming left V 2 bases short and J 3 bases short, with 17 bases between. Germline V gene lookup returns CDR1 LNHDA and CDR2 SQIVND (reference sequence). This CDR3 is CASSILGGTHYNQPQHF. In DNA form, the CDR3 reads TGTGCCAGTAGTATACTCGGAGGAACTCATTACAATCAGCCCCAGCATTTT.

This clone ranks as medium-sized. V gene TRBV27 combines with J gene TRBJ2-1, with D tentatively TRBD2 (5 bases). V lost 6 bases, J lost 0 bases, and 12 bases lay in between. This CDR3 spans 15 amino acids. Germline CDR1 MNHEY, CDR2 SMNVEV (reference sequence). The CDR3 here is CASSLLAGSYNEQFF. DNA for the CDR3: TGTGCCAGCAGCTTGCTAGCAGGCTCCTACAATGAGCAGTTCTTC.

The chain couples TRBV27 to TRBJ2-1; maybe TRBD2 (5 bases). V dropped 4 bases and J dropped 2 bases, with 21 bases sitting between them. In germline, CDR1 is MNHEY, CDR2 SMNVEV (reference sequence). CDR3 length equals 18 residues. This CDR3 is CASSSSYISGVPYNEQFF. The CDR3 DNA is TGTGCCAGCAGTTCCAGTTATATAAGCGGAGTACCCTACAATGAGCAGTTCTTC.

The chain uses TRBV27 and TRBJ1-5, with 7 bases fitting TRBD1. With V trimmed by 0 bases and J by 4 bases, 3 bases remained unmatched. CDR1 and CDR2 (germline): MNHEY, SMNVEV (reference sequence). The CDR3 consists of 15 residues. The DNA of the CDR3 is TGTGCCAGCAGTTTATCAGGGGGCTGGAATCAGCCCCAGCATTTT. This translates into CASSLSGGWNQPQHF.